What follows are 23 T cell receptor beta chains derived from one specimen sequenced in a study of T cells in Graves' hyperthyroidism and ophthalmopathy. TCR beta CDR3 regions were amplified from RNA transcripts. Primed by the HTBI set, a first-round RT-PCR was run on the TCR CDR3. TCRdb ran MiXCR on the multiplex PCR reads and lists one entry per CDR3 protein. The sample yields around 290,000 distinct CDR3 sequences, approximately 15% seen once. Sequenced sample: blood. The receptors derive from a woman between 40 and 50 years old with Graves' hyperthyroidism.

The chain is built from TRBV10-2 and TRBJ2-3; D could derive from TRBD1 or TRBD2 (5 bases each). Germline assignment: CDR1 WSHSY and CDR2 SAAADI. The CDR3 runs 15 residues. V lost 7 bases and J lost 3, with 17 bases in between. The CDR3 reads CASTAQRQGTDTQYF. CDR3 bases: TGCGCCAGCACGGCCCAGCGGCAGGGAACAGATACGCAGTATTTT.

The table lists this clonotype with many counts. J is TRBJ1-1 and V is TRBV19, with 7 nucleotides matching TRBD1. Per germline, CDR1 LNHDA and CDR2 SQIVND (reference sequence). Trimming at V came to 10 bases and at J to 5 bases, leaving 10 bases not matched to a gene. The CDR3 covers 13 residues. For the CDR3, the DNA is TGTGCCACCGTGGACAGGCCAGGTACTGAAGCTTTCTTT. It yields the protein CATVDRPGTEAFF.

This clonotype was recorded many times. The chain combines TRBV11-2 with TRBJ2-1, with 10 bases lining up with TRBD2. Germline CDR1 SGHAT, CDR2 FQNNGV. The V segment lost 3 bases and the J segment 8 bases; nucleotides outside the gene matches: 7. This CDR3 is 15 amino acids long. The CDR3 loop reads CASSLASGSNYEQFF. The CDR3 DNA is TGTGCCAGCAGCTTGGCTAGCGGGAGCAACTATGAGCAGTTCTTC.

In this sample, this clonotype turned up many times. The gene calls are TRBV27 and TRBJ2-3, with D tentatively TRBD2 (5 bases). This CDR3 contains 17 residues. Between the trimmed V and J ends, which lost 5 bases and 0 bases, there was a span of 18 bases. Germline-derived CDR1 and CDR2 are MNHEY and SMNVEV (reference sequence). CDR3 bases: TGTGCCAGCAGTACCGGGGTGACAAAGTCTAGCACAGATACGCAGTATTTT. Amino acid sequence: CASSTGVTKSSTDTQYF.

On this clonotype itself: A single base separates this from a much larger clone, so it may be a read error. This chain uses TRBV6-1 with TRBJ1-2; D not resolved. Germline V gene sequence: CDR1 MNHNS, CDR2 SASEGT. This CDR3 is built from 13 residues. The CDR3 region has the DNA TGTGCCAGCAGGAGAGGGCGTGGGGATGGCTGCACCTTC. Translating it yields CASRRGRGDGCTF.

This clonotype was counted many times. The rearrangement uses TRBV10-3 and TRBJ2-5; TRBD2 is a possible D gene (6 bases). Germline lookup yields CDR1 ENHRY and CDR2 SYGVKD. The V and J ends lost 11 bases and 2 bases respectively, with 15 bases between them. The CDR3 is 13 residues long. The CDR3 DNA sequence: TGTGCCGCGAGGAGGGAGGTTCAAGAGACCCAGTACTTC. Translation: CAARREVQETQYF.

This clonotype was seen ten or more times. The chain is built from TRBV6-1 and TRBJ2-3, with 9 bases matching TRBD1. Per the germline V gene, CDR1 is MNHNS and CDR2 is SASEGT. The junction had 9 bases not matched to a gene; V was cut back by 7 bases and J by 4 bases. The CDR3 contains 15 residues. The CDR3 DNA reads TGTGCCAGCATCTTAAAGGGGACAGGGTCAGATACGCAGTATTTT. Encoded protein: CASILKGTGSDTQYF.

The chain uses TRBV10-3 and TRBJ1-1; 8 nucleotides line up with TRBD1. V was clipped by 10 bases and J by 7 bases; unmatched bases: 8. CDR1 and CDR2 (germline): ENHRY, SYGVKD. The CDR3 is 12 amino acids. The CDR3 spells CASWTGTLEAFF. The CDR3 DNA follows: TGTGCCAGCTGGACAGGGACGCTTGAAGCTTTCTTT.

This chain connects TRBV27 to TRBJ2-3, with a weak D call TRBD2 (6 bases). CDR1 MNHEY and CDR2 SMNVEV come from the germline V gene (reference sequence). With 2 bases removed from V and 3 bases from J, the gap between germline ends came to 9 bases. The CDR3 is made up of 14 amino acids. CDR3 sequence reads: CASSLRESTDTQYF. CDR3 nucleotides: TGTGCCAGCAGTTTACGGGAGAGTACAGATACGCAGTATTTT.

This clonotype was counted many times. The chain carries TRBV2 and TRBJ1-5; D is possibly TRBD1 (6 bases). The CDR3 runs to 15 residues. Per the germline V gene, CDR1 is SNHLY and CDR2 is FYNNEI. Trimming cost V 8 bases and J 4 bases, with 18 bases left between them. The DNA of the CDR3 is TGTGCCAGCTCAAGGGGTCGCACAGGGAATCAGCCCCAGCATTTT. This sequence encodes CASSRGRTGNQPQHF.

This chain uses TRBV7-2 with TRBJ2-1; 10 bases are a match to TRBD2. The junction had 6 bases not matched to a gene; V was cut back by 1 base and J by 0 bases. The germline CDR1 and CDR2 sequences are SGHTA and FQGNSA. The CDR3 consists of 18 residues. The CDR3 loop is CASSLVQPSGSSYNEQFF. The CDR3 coding sequence is TGTGCCAGCAGCTTAGTTCAACCTAGCGGGAGCTCCTACAATGAGCAGTTCTTC.

This clonotype has just a few counts. The V and J genes are TRBV5-1 and TRBJ2-1, with TRBD1 as a possible D gene (5 bases). Germline values: CDR1 SGHRS, CDR2 YFSETQ. The ends were cut back, 1 base at V and 2 bases at J, with 10 bases in the middle. CDR3 length: 15 amino acids. Here the CDR3 reads CASSLRQGTYNEQFF. CDR3 bases: TGCGCCAGCAGCTTGAGGCAGGGTACCTACAATGAGCAGTTCTTC. Full variable domain (rest looked up from reference TRBV5-1 and TRBJ2-1): KAGVTQTPRYLIKTRGQQVTLSCSPISGHRSVSWYQQTPGQGLQFLFEYFSETQRNKGNFPGRFSGRQFSNSRSEMNVSTLELGDSALYLCASSLRQGTYNEQFFGPGTRLTVL.

The chain employs TRBV7-9 and TRBJ2-1; 8 bases are a match to TRBD2. CDR1 and CDR2 from the germline V gene are SEHNR and FQNEAQ (reference sequence). The CDR3 covers 15 residues. Trimming took 6 bases from V and 7 from J; bases not matched to a gene: 11. The DNA for the CDR3 is TGTGCCAGCAGAGGTCAGCGGGAGAACTATAATGAGCAGTTCTTC. The encoded protein is CASRGQRENYNEQFF. Variable domain in full (rest from reference TRBV7-9 and TRBJ2-1): DTGVSQNPRHKITKRGQNVTFRCDPISEHNRLYWYRQTLGQGPEFLTYFQNEAQLEKSRLLSDRFSAERPKGSFSTLEIQRTEQGDSAMYLCASRGQRENYNEQFFGPGTRLTVL.

This clonotype showed up many times. The V and J genes are TRBV24-1 and TRBJ2-3, with no clear D. V lost 3 bases, J lost 6 bases, and 18 bases lay in between. CDR1 and CDR2 (germline): KGHDR, SFDVKD. This CDR3 spans 16 amino acids. Here the CDR3 reads CATSDNSGSYVDTQYF. The DNA of the CDR3 is TGTGCCACCAGTGATAACAGTGGTAGTTACGTGGATACGCAGTATTTT.

This clonotype was recorded many times. This chain uses TRBV7-9 with TRBJ2-7; D possibly uses TRBD1 or TRBD2 (5 bases each). From germline, CDR1 is SEHNR and CDR2 FQNEAQ (reference sequence). The CDR3 is made up of 14 amino acids. V was cut by 4 bases and J by 3 bases, with 13 bases left in between. The CDR3 coding sequence is TGTGCCAGCAGCTCCCACGGGGCCTTCTACGAGCAGTACTTC. This codes for CASSSHGAFYEQYF. Drawing the rest from reference TRBV7-9 and TRBJ2-7, the complete variable domain is DTGVSQNPRHKITKRGQNVTFRCDPISEHNRLYWYRQTLGQGPEFLTYFQNEAQLEKSRLLSDRFSAERPKGSFSTLEIQRTEQGDSAMYLCASSSHGAFYEQYFGPGTRLTVT.

This clonotype was seen at least ten times. V and J are TRBV20-1 and TRBJ1-5, with 7 bases lining up with TRBD1. Trimming removed 3 bases from V and 3 bases from J; junction bases left unmatched: 5. The CDR3 runs 14 residues. Germline V CDR1 and CDR2: DFQATT, SNEGSKA (reference sequence). Written as DNA, the CDR3 is TGCAGTGCTAGTAAGACAGGGTACAATCAGCCCCAGCATTTT. This gives the protein CSASKTGYNQPQHF.

The V call is TRBV28, the J call TRBJ2-1; TRBD1 agrees at 7 bases. V shed 9 bases, J shed 14 bases, and the junction held 7 bases outside the gene matches. The CDR3 has 10 amino acids. Germline CDR1 reads MDHEN; CDR2 reads SYDVKM. CDR3 coding DNA: TGTGCCAGTGGAAGCAGGGGGAAGTTCTTC. This translates into CASGSRGKFF.

This clonotype was found many times. V is TRBV27 and J is TRBJ2-3, with 10 bases lining up with TRBD1. CDR1 is MNHEY, CDR2 SMNVEV, per germline (reference sequence). V shed 7 bases and J 4 bases; nucleotides not matched to a gene: 8. This CDR3 region has 15 residues. The CDR3 loop is CASTPGQGWADTQYF. The CDR3, as DNA: TGTGCCAGCACCCCGGGACAGGGGTGGGCAGATACGCAGTATTTT.

This chain joins TRBV28 and TRBJ2-1; possibly TRBD1 for D (6 bases). This CDR3 spans 20 amino acids. Trimming left V 6 bases short and J 6 bases short, with 33 bases between. Germline V gene sequence: CDR1 MDHEN, CDR2 SYDVKM. The CDR3 here is CASSPGTRQGYTSQSNEQFF. Written as DNA, the CDR3 is TGTGCCAGCAGCCCCGGGACACGGCAGGGCTACACGTCGCAGAGCAATGAGCAGTTCTTC.

This clonotype came up a few times. The chain's CDR3 is CASSFSHRDTLHF. As DNA, the CDR3 is TGTGCCAGCAGCTTTTCACATCGGGACACCCTCCACTTT. The rearrangement uses TRBV7-2 and TRBJ1-6; TRBD1 is a possible D gene (6 bases). Germline CDR1 is SGHTA and CDR2 is FQGNSA. This CDR3 has 13 amino acids. V gave up 3 bases and J gave up 14 bases, with 14 bases separating them.

This chain uses TRBV5-1 with TRBJ2-2; 14 nucleotides align to TRBD2. This CDR3 has 16 amino acids. The J segment lost 6 bases and the V segment lost 4 bases, leaving 5 bases of the junction unmatched. Germline-derived CDR1 and CDR2 are SGHRS and YFSETQ. In DNA form, the CDR3 reads TGCGCCAGCAGCCTCGGGACTAGCGGGAGCCCCGGGGAGCTGTTTTTT. This translates into CASSLGTSGSPGELFF.

V gene TRBV20-1 combines with J gene TRBJ2-5; 9 positions match TRBD2. The CDR3 length is 18 residues. Germline CDR1 and CDR2: DFQATT and SNEGSKA (reference sequence). V gave up 4 bases and J gave up 1 base; unmatched junction bases: 16. The chain's CDR3 is CSANNLEWGGRGQETQYF. DNA of the CDR3: TGCAGTGCTAATAACCTGGAGTGGGGCGGGAGGGGCCAAGAGACCCAGTACTTC.

This clonotype has at least ten counts. The rearrangement joins TRBV27 to TRBJ2-5; D remains unclear. V was clipped by 3 bases and J by 4 bases, with 3 bases between them. The CDR3 is made up of 11 amino acids. Germline V lookup: CDR1 MNHEY, CDR2 SMNVEV (reference sequence). The CDR3 DNA sequence: TGTGCCAGCAGTTTTAGAGAGACCCAGTACTTC. Its translation is CASSFRETQYF.